This TCR beta chain was documented in a study of blood T cell repertoires in COVID-19. CDR1 is MDHEN and CDR2 is SYDVKM in the germline V gene. The CDR3 is 16 amino acids. V shed 4 bases and J 8 bases; nucleotides not matched to a gene: 9. Libraries were prepared by immunoSEQ multiplex PCR; TCRdb keeps only in-frame clonotypes and omits some of them. The sample has about 40,000 clones; approximately 83% are singletons. This clonotype originated in a woman aged 60 to 75 with acute or convalescent COVID-19. The sequencing sample was made of peripheral blood. This chain connects TRBV28 to TRBJ1-6; 9 bases agree with TRBD1. The CDR3 DNA sequence: TGTGCCAGCAGTTCATCAACAGGGGGCAGAGATTCACCCCTCCACTTT. Protein: CASSSSTGGRDSPLHF.